This section outlines one T cell receptor beta chain sequence together with its context. Its specificity is unknown. The V end was cut by 4 bases, the J end by 4 bases, with 17 bases between. Germline V gene sequence: CDR1 LGHNA, CDR2 YNFKEQ. The CDR3 runs to 16 residues. These data belong to a study of cytomegalovirus exposure and HLA in healthy donors. Generated by immunoSEQ multiplex PCR, the TCRdb table keeps only in-frame clones and is missing some. The sample consists of around 230,000 clones, around 86% of them appearing once. Donors were drawn from the approximately 120-subject validation cohort, separate from the roughly 700-subject first cohort. Whole-study findings and limits: Among TCR beta chains, those listed as cytomegalovirus-associated numbered fewer than 200. It was found in a later analysis that first-cohort TCR clusters tended to co-occur in the 120 validation repertoires. Among the CMV-associated chains, a few were confirmed in vitro as specific for CMV antigens.

The source material was PBMCs. This sequence originates from a woman aged 25 to 39 in good health and CMV-seropositive. V gene TRBV4-2 combines with J gene TRBJ2-1; TRBD2 might be the D (6 bases). CDR3 protein: CASSPRLEQSYNEQFF. CDR3 nucleotide sequence: TGTGCCAGCAGCCCTCGACTAGAGCAGTCATACAATGAGCAGTTCTTC.